The TCR beta chain under discussion was sequenced for a study of T-cell memory formation after mild COVID-19 (TCRdb year 2021). In terms of the full investigation: TCR sequence clusters from the two donors were found to be largely donor specific. Longitudinal TCRalpha and TCRbeta repertoire sequencing tracked T-cell clones expanding and contracting after mild COVID-19 in two donors. Two young, previously healthy adult volunteers, one female and one male, were included in the cohort. Summary of the overall study and its limitations: SARS-CoV-2 specificity was not confirmed for the second-wave clones peaking on day 37. Contracting CD4+ clones were located mainly in the CM and EM memory subsets, whereas CD8+ clones were found to be enriched in EMRA. Only a couple of mild cases were covered by the study, and larger cohorts that include severe cases with pre-infection samples were considered necessary. Some responding clones were found in pre-infection memory, which suggests that pre-existing cross-reactive memory T cells took part in the SARS-CoV-2 response. Clones contracting from day 15 to 85 had balanced CD4/CD8 phenotypes, while a second wave expanding from day 15 to 37 was biased towards CD4+.

PBMCs were isolated by Ficoll-Paque density gradient centrifugation. Only a few counts were recorded for this clonotype. Its target antigen remains unknown. Base qualities are not at hand, and no much larger clone is one base apart. The sequencing machine was an Illumina NovaSeq 6000. TCRalpha and TCRbeta cDNA libraries were built by 5'RACE with constant-segment primers, adding sample barcodes and unique molecular identifiers. RNA was extracted from every sample with Trizol reagent. Libraries were amplified in two PCR steps, with a second sample barcode and Illumina TruSeq adapters added in the second step. Sequencing of libraries was performed on an Illumina NovaSeq with 2 x 150 bp paired-end reads. Processing in the source paper ran as follows. Reads were demultiplexed and collapsed into UMI-guided consensus sequences with migec v1.2.7. Using mixcr v2.1.11, UMI consensuses were aligned to TRA and TRB V and J templates and then assembled into clonotypes. A clonotype was counted as expanded or contracted only if both edgeR and NoisET called the change significant, with noise models trained on biological replicates. For edgeR calls, the thresholds were a false discovery rate-adjusted p below 0.01 and a log2 fold-change of 1. As an exploratory analysis of dynamics, max-normalized trajectories of the 1000 most abundant clonotypes were examined by PCA with hierarchical clustering. The CD4 or CD8 phenotype of responding clones was assigned using the separately sequenced CD4+ and CD8+ repertoires. TCRdb itself trimmed the public reads at Q25 with fastp, ran MiXCR and retained productive beta chains. Under each unique CDR3 protein, matching rows form one entry showing the most common genes and DNA. TCRdb, not the authors, supplied the V and J calls. The sample has hundreds of thousands of distinct CDR3 sequences on record, roughly a quarter of them singletons. About 10% of the sample belongs to the ten largest clones.

The junction carries 15 bases between V and J, which are trimmed by 5 bases and 5 bases respectively. The CDR3 sequence holds 13 residues, the cysteine and phenylalanine included. Of all the DNA, just the CDR3 is kept, 39 bases in frame from base 1. CDR1 and CDR2 were assigned from the germline V gene (reference sequence) as DFQATT and SNEGSKA. This clonotype originated in an adult woman who had mild COVID-19 (a few samples of this study predate the infection). The sample titles of this study are shuffled in the database, so cell type and time point are left out; the donor was told from shared clones. The sample comprised PBMCs or a T cell subset sorted from them (not recorded which). The sequence is built from TRBV20-1 and TRBJ1-1, with no D gene named confidently. In nucleotide form, the sequence is TGCAGTGCTCTCCACACTGGATGGACTGAAGCTTTCTTT. Protein translation: CSALHTGWTEAFF.